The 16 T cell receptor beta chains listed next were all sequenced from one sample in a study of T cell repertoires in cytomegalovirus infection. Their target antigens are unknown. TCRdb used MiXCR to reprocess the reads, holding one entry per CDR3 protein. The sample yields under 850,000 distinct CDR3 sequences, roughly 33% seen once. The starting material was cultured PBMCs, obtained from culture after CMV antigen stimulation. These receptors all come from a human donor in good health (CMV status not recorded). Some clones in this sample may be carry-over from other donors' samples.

The CDR3 protein is CASRSQREGVEQFF. The CDR3 DNA reads as TGTGCCAGCAGGTCTCAGCGGGAGGGGGTTGAGCAGTTCTTC. V usage is TRBV12-3 or TRBV12-4 and J usage is TRBJ2-1; 10 nucleotides match TRBD2. Germline trimming cut 6 bases from V and 9 bases from J; bases unmatched to any gene: 8. This CDR3 has 14 residues.

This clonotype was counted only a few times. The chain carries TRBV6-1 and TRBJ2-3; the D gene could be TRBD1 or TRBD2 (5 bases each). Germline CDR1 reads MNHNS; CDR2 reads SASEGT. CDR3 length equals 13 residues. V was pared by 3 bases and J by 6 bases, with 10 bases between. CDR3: CASSDGARDTQYF. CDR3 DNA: TGTGCCAGCAGTGACGGGGCTCGGGATACGCAGTATTTT.

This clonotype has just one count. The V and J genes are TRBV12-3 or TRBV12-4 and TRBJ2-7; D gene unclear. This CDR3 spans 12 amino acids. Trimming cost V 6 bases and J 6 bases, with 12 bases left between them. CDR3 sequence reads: CASRYGSAEQYF. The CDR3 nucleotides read TGTGCCAGCAGGTACGGCTCCGCCGAGCAGTACTTC.

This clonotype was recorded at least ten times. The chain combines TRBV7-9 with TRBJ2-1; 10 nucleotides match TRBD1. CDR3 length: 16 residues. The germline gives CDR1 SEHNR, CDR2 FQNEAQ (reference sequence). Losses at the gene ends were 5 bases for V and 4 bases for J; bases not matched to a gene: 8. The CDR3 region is CASSDRQGARYNEQFF. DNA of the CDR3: TGTGCCAGCAGCGACAGACAGGGGGCAAGGTACAATGAGCAGTTCTTC.

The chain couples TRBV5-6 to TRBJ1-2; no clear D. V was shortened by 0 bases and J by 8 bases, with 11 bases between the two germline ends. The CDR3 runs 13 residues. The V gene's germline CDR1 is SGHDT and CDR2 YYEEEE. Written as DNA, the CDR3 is TGTGCCAGCAGCTTGGGAAGACGAAGGGGCTACACCTTC. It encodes CASSLGRRRGYTF.

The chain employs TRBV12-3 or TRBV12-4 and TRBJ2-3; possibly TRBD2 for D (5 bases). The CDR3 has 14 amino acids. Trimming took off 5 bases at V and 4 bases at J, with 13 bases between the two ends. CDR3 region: CASSQILGADTQYF. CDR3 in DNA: TGTGCCAGCAGTCAGATACTAGGCGCAGATACGCAGTATTTT.

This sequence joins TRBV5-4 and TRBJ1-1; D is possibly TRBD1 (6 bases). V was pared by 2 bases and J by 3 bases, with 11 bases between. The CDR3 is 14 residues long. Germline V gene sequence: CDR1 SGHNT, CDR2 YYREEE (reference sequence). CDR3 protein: CASSLVDRYTEAFF. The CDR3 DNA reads TGTGCCAGCAGCTTAGTGGACAGATACACTGAAGCTTTCTTT.

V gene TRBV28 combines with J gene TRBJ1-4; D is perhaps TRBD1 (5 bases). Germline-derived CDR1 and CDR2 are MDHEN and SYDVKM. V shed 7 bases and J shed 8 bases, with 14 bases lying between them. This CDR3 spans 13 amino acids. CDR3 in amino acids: CASTSYGGEKLFF. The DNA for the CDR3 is TGTGCCAGCACCTCATATGGGGGGGAAAAACTGTTTTTT.

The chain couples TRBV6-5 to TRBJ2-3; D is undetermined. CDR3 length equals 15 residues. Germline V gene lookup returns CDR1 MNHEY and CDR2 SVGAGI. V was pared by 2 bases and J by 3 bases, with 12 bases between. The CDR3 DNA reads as TGTGCCAGCAGTTACGCGTTAGGGCGTACAGATACGCAGTATTTT. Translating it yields CASSYALGRTDTQYF.

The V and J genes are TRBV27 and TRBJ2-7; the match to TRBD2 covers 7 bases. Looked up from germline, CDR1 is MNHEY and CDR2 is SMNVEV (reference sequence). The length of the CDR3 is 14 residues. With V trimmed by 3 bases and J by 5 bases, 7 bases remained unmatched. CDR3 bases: TGTGCCAGCAGTTTGAAGCGGGACCTCCACGAGCAGTACTTC. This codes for CASSLKRDLHEQYF.

The CDR3 protein is CASSYTSGVGANVLTF. In DNA, the CDR3 is TGTGCCAGCAGTTACACGAGTGGAGTGGGGGCCAACGTCCTGACTTTC. The chain is built from TRBV6-2 or TRBV6-3 and TRBJ2-6; unclear D gene. Germline V gives CDR1 MNHEY, CDR2 SVGEGT. With 2 bases removed from V and 4 bases from J, the gap between germline ends came to 12 bases. This CDR3 region has 16 residues.

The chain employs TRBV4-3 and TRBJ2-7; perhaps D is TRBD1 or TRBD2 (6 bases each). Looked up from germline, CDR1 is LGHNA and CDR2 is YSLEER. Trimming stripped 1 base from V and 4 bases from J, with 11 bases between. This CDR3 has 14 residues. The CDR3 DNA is TGCGCCAGCAGCCAAGGGGGGGCCAATTACGAGCAGTACTTC. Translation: CASSQGGANYEQYF.

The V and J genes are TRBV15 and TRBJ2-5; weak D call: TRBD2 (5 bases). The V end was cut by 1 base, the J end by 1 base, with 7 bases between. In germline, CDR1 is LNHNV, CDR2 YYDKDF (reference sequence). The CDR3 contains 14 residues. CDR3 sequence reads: CATSRADSQETQYF. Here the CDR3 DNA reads TGTGCCACCAGCAGAGCGGACTCCCAAGAGACCCAGTACTTC.

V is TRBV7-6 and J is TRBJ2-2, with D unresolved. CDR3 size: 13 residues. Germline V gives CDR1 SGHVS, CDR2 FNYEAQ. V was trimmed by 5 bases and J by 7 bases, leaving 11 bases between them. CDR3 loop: CASSPRSVGELFF. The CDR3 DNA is TGTGCCAGCAGCCCGAGAAGCGTCGGGGAGCTGTTTTTT.

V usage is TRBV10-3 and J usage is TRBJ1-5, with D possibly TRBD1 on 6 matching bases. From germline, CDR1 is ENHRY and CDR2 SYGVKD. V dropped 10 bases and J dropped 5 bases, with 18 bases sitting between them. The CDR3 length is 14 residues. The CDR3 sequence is CATSDSGGDQPQHF. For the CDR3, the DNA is TGTGCCACCTCGGACAGTGGGGGAGATCAGCCCCAGCATTTT.

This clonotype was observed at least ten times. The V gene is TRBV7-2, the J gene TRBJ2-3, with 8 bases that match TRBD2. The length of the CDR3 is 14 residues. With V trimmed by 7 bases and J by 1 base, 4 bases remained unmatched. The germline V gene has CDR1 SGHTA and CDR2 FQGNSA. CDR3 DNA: TGTGCCAGCAACCCGGGACTAGGCACAGATACGCAGTATTTT. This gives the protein CASNPGLGTDTQYF.